This TCR beta chain was identified in a study of T cells in Graves' hyperthyroidism and ophthalmopathy. Study context: Peripheral blood collection took place at initial diagnosis, before any treatment.

J lost 3 bases, V lost 4 bases, and 8 bases had no gene match. Germline V gene sequence: CDR1 MGHDK, CDR2 SYGVNS. The CDR3 runs to 15 residues. Concerning this clonotype: Its antigen is as yet unknown.

The study, taken as a whole, reports: A model using 13 V-J features told ophthalmopathy apart from stable hyperthyroidism.

Amplified TCR beta CDR3 regions came from RNA transcripts. TCR CDR3 underwent first-round RT-PCR with the HTBI primer set. TCRdb reprocessed the multiplex PCR reads with MiXCR, giving one entry per CDR3 protein. The repertoire includes 300,000 to 450,000 distinct CDR3 sequences, 14% of them detected once, and less than 20% sits in the top ten. Sequencing was carried out using blood. This TCR derives from a woman aged 25 to 45 with Graves' ophthalmopathy. The chain carries TRBV25-1 and TRBJ1-1, with TRBD1 matching over 7 bases. The CDR3 DNA sequence: TGTGCCAGCAGTGCCCGACAGGGTTCGGACACTGAAGCTTTCTTT. Protein product: CASSARQGSDTEAFF.